This TCR beta chain was profiled in a study of response to subunit inactivated influenza vaccine. Regarding the study as a whole: The authors suggested that few new T cells are recruited per seasonal influenza vaccination.

TCRdb itself ran the RT-PCR reads through MiXCR, one entry per CDR3 protein. The sample holds about 700,000 distinct CDR3 sequences, about 15% seen once. In its sample, this clonotype was seen a few times. Its antigen is not known. V dropped 0 bases and J dropped 0 bases, with 9 bases sitting between them. The germline gives CDR1 KGHSH, CDR2 LQKENI. This CDR3 has 16 residues. The source is a man in his fifties or sixties who received an inactivated influenza vaccine. The source was PBMCs from blood, collected around 15 days before vaccination. The V and J genes are TRBV18 and TRBJ2-4, with D possibly TRBD2 on 6 matching bases. CDR3 sequence reads: CASSPPQGGAKNIQYF. The CDR3 coding sequence is TGTGCCAGCTCACCACCGCAGGGAGGAGCCAAAAACATTCAGTACTTC.